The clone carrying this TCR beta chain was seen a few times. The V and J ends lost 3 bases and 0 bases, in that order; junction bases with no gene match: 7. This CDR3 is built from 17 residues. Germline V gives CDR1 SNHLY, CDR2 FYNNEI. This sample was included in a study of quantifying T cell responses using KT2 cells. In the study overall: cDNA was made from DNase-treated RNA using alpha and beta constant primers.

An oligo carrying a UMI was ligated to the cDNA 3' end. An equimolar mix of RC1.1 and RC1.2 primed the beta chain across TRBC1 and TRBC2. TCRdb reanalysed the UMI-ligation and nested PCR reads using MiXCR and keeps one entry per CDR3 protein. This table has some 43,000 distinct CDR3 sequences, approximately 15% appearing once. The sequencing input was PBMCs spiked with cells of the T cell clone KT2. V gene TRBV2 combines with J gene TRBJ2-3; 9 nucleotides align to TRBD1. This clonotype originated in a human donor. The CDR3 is CASSDGTGMASTDTQYF. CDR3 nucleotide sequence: TGTGCCAGCAGTGACGGGACAGGGATGGCTAGCACAGATACGCAGTATTTT.